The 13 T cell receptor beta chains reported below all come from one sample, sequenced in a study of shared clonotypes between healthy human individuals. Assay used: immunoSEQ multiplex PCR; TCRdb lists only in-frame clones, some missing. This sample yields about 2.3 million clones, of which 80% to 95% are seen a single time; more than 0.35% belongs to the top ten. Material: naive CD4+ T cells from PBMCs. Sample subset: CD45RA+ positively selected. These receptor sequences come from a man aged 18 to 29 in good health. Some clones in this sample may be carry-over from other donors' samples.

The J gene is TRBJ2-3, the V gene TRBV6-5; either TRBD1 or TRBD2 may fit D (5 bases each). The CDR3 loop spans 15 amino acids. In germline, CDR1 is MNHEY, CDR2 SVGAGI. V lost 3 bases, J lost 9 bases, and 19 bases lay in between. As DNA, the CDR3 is TGTGCCAGCAGTTATGAGGACGGGGCGGTGGGGACGCAGTATTTT. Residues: CASSYEDGAVGTQYF.

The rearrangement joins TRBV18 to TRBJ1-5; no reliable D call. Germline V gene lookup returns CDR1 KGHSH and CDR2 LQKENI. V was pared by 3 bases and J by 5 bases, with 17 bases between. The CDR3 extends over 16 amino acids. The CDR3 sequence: CASSPQGPTGDQPQHF. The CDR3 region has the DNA TGTGCCAGCTCACCTCAAGGTCCAACTGGAGATCAGCCCCAGCATTTT.

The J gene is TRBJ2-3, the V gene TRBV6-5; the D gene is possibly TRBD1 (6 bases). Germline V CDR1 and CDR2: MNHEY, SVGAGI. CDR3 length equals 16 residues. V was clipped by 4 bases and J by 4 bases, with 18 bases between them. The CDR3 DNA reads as TGTGCCAGCAGTTGGGGGACCCCGACAGGTGCAGATACGCAGTATTTT. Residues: CASSWGTPTGADTQYF.

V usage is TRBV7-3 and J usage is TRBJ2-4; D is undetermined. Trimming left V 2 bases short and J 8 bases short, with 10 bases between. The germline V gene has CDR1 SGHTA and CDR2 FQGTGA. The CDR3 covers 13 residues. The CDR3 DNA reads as TGTGCCAGCAGCTTAGGGCGGAGTGACATTCAGTACTTC. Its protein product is CASSLGRSDIQYF.

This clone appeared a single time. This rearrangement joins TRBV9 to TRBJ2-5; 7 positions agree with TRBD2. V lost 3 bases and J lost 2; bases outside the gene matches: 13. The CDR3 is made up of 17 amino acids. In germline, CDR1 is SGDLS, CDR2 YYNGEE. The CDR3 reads CASSALGGTQLQETQYF. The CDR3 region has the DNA TGTGCCAGCAGCGCTCTGGGGGGGACCCAACTACAAGAGACCCAGTACTTC.

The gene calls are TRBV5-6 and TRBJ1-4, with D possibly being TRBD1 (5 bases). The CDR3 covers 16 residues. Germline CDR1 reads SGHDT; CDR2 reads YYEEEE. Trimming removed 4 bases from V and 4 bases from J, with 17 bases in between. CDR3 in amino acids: CASSPTWGGGNEKLFF. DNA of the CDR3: TGTGCCAGCAGCCCGACTTGGGGCGGAGGTAATGAAAAACTGTTTTTT.

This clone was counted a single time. This CDR3 is CASSLQSSGRTDTQYF. The CDR3 region has the DNA TGTGCCAGCAGCTTACAATCTAGCGGACGCACAGATACGCAGTATTTT. V gene TRBV7-3 combines with J gene TRBJ2-3; 7 bases line up with TRBD2. The CDR3 sequence is 16 residues long. CDR1 and CDR2 from the germline V gene are SGHTA and FQGTGA. V lost 2 bases to trimming and J lost 1 base; unmatched junction nucleotides: 6.

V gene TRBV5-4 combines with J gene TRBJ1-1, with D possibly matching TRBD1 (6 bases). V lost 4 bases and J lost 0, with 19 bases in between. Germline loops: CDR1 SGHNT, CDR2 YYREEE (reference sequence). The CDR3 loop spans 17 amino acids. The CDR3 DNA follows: TGTGCCAGCAGCGTTCTGGGGGGCGCTTACATGAACACTGAAGCTTTCTTT. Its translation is CASSVLGGAYMNTEAFF.

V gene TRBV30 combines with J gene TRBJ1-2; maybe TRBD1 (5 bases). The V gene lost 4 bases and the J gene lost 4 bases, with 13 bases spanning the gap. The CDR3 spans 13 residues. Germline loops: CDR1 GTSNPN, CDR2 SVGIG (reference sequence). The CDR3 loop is CAWTPRGVYGYTF. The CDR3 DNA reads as TGTGCCTGGACCCCACGGGGGGTCTATGGCTACACCTTC.

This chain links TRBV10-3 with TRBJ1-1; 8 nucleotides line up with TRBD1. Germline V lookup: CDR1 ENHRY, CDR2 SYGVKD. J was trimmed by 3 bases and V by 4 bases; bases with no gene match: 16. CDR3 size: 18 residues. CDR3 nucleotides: TGTGCCATCAGTGGTACAGGGGGTGGCAGGGCAAAGGACACTGAAGCTTTCTTT. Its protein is CAISGTGGGRAKDTEAFF.

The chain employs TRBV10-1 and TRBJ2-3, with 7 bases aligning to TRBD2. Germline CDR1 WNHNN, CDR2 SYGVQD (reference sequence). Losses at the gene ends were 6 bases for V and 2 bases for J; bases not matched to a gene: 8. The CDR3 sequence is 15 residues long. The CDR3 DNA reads TGCGCCAGCAGCAGGACTAGGAGTTCCACAGATACGCAGTATTTT. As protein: CASSRTRSSTDTQYF.

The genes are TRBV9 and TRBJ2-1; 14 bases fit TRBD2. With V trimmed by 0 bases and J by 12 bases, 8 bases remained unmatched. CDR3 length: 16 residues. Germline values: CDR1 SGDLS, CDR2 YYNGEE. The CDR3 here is CASSVDPGLAGVRQFF. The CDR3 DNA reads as TGTGCCAGCAGCGTAGACCCGGGACTAGCGGGAGTACGGCAGTTCTTC.

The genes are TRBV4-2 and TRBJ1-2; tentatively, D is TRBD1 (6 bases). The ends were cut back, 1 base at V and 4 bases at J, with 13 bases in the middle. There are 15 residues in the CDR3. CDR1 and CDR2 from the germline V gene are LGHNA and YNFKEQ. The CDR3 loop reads CASSQANRDPYGYTF. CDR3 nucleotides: TGTGCCAGCAGCCAAGCAAACAGGGACCCCTATGGCTACACCTTC.